These 5 T cell receptor beta chains came from one sample sequenced in a study of blood T cell repertoires in COVID-19 (dated by TCRdb to about 2020). To prepare the library, the immunoSEQ multiplex PCR assay was applied. This is the immuneACCESS table as TCRdb keeps it, with only in-frame sequences that have V and J called. A part of the clones is gone; compared with another copy, unresolved V genes explain less than half, and the rest is unexplained. The sample table shows 50,000 to 65,000 clones, and approximately 72% are seen once. The top ten hold 4.8% of the sample. Sequencing used peripheral blood. The receptors shown here come from a woman between 70 and 85 years old with COVID-19, enrolled during active disease.

The rearrangement links TRBV3-1 (or the pseudogene TRBV3-2) to TRBJ1-6; D is possibly TRBD1 (6 bases). Germline loops: CDR1 LGHDT, CDR2 YNNKEL (reference sequence). CDR3 length equals 15 residues. The germline V and J ends were trimmed by 1 base and 8 bases, with 12 bases remaining between them. CDR3 nucleotide sequence: TGTGCCAGCAGCCAAGGAGGGGGAGGGTATTCACCCCTCCACTTT. It translates to CASSQGGGGYSPLHF.

This clone has just one count. This chain connects TRBV27 to TRBJ1-2, with a possible D match to TRBD1 (6 bases). Trimming shortened V by 5 bases and J by 6 bases, and 16 bases separated the two germline ends. The CDR3 is made up of 14 amino acids. Germline values: CDR1 MNHEY, CDR2 SMNVEV (reference sequence). The CDR3 loop is CASSTWGGQDGYTF. DNA for the CDR3: TGTGCCAGCAGTACCTGGGGGGGGCAGGATGGCTACACCTTC.

V gene TRBV5-1 combines with J gene TRBJ2-7, with 8 nucleotides matching TRBD1. Germline lookup yields CDR1 SGHRS and CDR2 YFSETQ. This CDR3 contains 13 residues. Trimming removed 7 bases from V and 3 bases from J; junction bases left unmatched: 6. The chain's CDR3 is CASSGDRGYEQYF. The CDR3 region has the DNA TGCGCCAGCTCCGGAGACAGGGGCTACGAGCAGTACTTC.

The V and J genes are TRBV19 and TRBJ1-4; 10 bases align to TRBD1. This CDR3 region has 17 residues. V lost 4 bases and J lost 6; bases outside the gene matches: 11. CDR1 and CDR2 (germline): LNHDA, SQIVND (reference sequence). CDR3: CASSKAGTGDLHEKLFF. Here the CDR3 DNA reads TGTGCCAGTAGTAAAGCCGGGACAGGGGATTTACATGAAAAACTGTTTTTT.

This clone has more than one count but fewer than ten. The rearrangement links TRBV11-1 to TRBJ2-5; 11 nucleotides agree with TRBD2. Germline V lookup: CDR1 SGHAT, CDR2 FQDESV (reference sequence). The CDR3 length is 16 residues. V lost 5 bases and J lost 0; bases outside the gene matches: 5. CDR3 DNA sequence: TGTGCCAGCAGCCATAGGACTAGCGGGTACCAAGAGACCCAGTACTTC. Amino acids: CASSHRTSGYQETQYF.